Included here is one T cell receptor (beta chain) sequence, with context. Its specificity is unknown. These data come from a study of T cells expressing NK-cell markers. The wider study: Within the sequenced cohort of eight donors, seven exhibited HCMV seropositivity and one was seronegative. Overall study results and limits: Where four donors were concerned, these clonotypes also led the CD3+CD56-NKG2C+ fraction.

The germline V gene has CDR1 MNHNS and CDR2 SASEGT. This CDR3 contains 15 residues. The authors made TCR beta cDNA libraries by 5'RACE template switching. This switching added a universal primer site and UMIs. For each CDR3 protein, TCRdb gives one entry from its re-call of the 5' RACE reads, without DNA. Recorded for this sample: hundreds of thousands of distinct CDR3 sequences. V usage is TRBV6-1 and J usage is TRBJ2-2; with no DNA, the TCRdb D assignment of TRBD2 cannot be verified. The receptor was isolated from a man between 18 and 35 years old in good health. Sequenced input: blood T cells: a sorted CD56 or NKG2C T cell subset, CD4+ or CD8+ T cells, or bulk PBMC T cells (not recorded which). CDR3: CASSQRVSGSGELFF.